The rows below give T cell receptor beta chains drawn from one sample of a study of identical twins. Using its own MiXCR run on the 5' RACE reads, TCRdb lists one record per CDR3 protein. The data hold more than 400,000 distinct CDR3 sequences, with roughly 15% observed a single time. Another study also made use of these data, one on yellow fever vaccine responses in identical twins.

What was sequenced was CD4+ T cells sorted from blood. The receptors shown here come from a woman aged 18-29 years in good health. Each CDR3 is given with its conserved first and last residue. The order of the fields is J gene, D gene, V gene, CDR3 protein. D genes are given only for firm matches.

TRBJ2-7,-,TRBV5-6,CASSATGTYEQYF
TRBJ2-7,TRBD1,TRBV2,CASSTYRGVSF
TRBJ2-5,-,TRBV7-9,CASSLGRGNQETQYF
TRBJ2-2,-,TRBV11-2,CASSLDPPQVTGELFF
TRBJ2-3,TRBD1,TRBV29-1,CSVVIGTGRTDTQYF
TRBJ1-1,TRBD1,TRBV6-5,CASSYFMRTGRGTEAFF
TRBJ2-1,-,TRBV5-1,CASSLTSYEQFF
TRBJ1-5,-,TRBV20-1,CSARSAGNQPQHF
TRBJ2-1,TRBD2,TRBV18,CASSPFPGGRNKVDYNEQFF
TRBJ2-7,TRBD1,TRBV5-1,CASSLGIAQGTSYEQYF
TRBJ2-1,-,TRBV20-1,CSARGRVQYNEQFF
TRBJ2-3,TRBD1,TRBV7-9,CASSLGQGAADTQYF
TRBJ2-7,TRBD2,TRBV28,CASSLSGRVLEQYF
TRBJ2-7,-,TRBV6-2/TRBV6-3,CASRRGTAEQYF
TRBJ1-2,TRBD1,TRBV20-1,CSARARGLVGYTF
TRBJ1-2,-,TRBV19,CASSLRTPNYGYTF
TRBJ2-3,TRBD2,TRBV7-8,CASSFLAGGILDTQYF
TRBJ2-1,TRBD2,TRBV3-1,CASSQVLAGVGEQFF
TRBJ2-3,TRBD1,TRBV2,CASMGQGILTDTQYF
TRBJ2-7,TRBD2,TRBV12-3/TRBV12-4,CASSSLAGGYLAYEQYF
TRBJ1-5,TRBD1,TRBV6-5,CASSYGQGARFQPQHF
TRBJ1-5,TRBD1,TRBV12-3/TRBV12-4,CASSSQGAHSNQPQHF
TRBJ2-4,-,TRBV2,CASSQGVKNIQYF
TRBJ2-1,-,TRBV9,CASSVQDRGSYNEQFF
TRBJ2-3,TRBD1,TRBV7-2,CASSPGTGGGTDTQYF
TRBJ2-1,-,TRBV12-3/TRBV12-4,CASSLGGFLGNEQFF
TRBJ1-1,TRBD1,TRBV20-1,CSASRQGEAFF
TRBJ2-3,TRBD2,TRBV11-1,CASSLERLAGVEFTDTQYF
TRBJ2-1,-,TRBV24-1,CATRGAANNEQFF
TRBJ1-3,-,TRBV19,CASSIGVSGNTIYF
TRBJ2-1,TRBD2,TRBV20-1,CSASGGALNEQFF
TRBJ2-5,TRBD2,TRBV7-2,CASSLGTRQETQYF
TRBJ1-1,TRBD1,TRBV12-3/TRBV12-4,CASRDRGRAFF
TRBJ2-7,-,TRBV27,CASSSRQPYEQYF
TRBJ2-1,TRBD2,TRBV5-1,CASSSGLASYNEQFF
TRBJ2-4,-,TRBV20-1,CSATETPGIQYF
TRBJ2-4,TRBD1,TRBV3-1,CASSLGQGRRNIQYF
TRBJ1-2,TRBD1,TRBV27,CASRKPGGGNYGYTF
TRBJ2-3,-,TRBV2,CASRLTRDTQYF
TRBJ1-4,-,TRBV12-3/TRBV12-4,CATTSGRGGEKLFF
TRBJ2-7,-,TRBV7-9,CASSLQGGEAKQYF
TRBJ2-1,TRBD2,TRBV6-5,CASSYSGLAGGTYNEQFF
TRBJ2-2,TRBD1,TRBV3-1,CASSQETGTGLNTGELFF
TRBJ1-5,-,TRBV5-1,CASSLDGDNQPQHF
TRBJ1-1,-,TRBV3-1,CASSPIGGGEAFF
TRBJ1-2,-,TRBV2,CASSEDRGYGYTF
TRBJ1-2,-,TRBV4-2,CASSSRSNYGYTF
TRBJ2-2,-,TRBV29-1,CSARNPGELFF
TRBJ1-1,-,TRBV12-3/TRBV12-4,CASSFGGWSSTEAFF
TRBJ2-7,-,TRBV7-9,CASSSRLPEANEQYF
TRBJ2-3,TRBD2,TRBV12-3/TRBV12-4,CASRSTSGGTDTQYF
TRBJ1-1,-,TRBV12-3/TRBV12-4,CASSWGAQAFF
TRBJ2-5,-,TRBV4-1,CASSQSPSGPQETQYF
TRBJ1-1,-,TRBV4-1,CASSQDSQTEAFF
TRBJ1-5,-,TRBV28,CASSLWGKPQHF